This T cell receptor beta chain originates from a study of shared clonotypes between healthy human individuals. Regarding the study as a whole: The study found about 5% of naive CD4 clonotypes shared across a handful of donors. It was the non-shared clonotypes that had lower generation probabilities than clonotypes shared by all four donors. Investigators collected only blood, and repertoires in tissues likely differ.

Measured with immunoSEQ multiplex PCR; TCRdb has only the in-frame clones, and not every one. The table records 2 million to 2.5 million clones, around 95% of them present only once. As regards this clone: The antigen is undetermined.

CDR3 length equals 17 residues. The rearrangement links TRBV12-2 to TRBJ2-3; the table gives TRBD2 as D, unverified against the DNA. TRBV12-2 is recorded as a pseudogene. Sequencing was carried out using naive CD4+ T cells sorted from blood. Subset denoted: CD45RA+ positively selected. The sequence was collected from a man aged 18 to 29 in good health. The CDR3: CASRLAEEAGSTDTQYF. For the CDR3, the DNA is TGTGCAAGTCGCTTAGCGGAGGAAGCGGGGAGCACAGATACGCAGTATTTT.